This is a list of T cell receptor beta chains from one sample in a study of T cell responses to AZD1222 COVID-19 vaccine. Generated by immunoSEQ multiplex PCR, the TCRdb table keeps only in-frame clones and is missing some. Of about 150,000 clones in the sample, 75% to 95% were seen once. The source material was peripheral blood, sampled 28 days after the second AZD1222 dose. These receptor sequences come from an adult who received the AZD1222 COVID-19 vaccine. The CDR3 runs from the conserved cysteine through the conserved F or W. A D gene is named only where the DNA matches it firmly. Clone size, where shown, is once, few, many, or a class for clones that have expanded.

D: .
V: TRBV3-1/TRBV3-2
J: TRBJ1-3
size: .
CDR3: CASSQRSSGNTIYF
DNA: TGTGCCAGCAGCCAACGGAGCTCTGGAAACACCATATATTTT

D: TRBD1
V: TRBV5-1
J: TRBJ1-1
size: .
CDR3: CASRLDRSNTEAFF
DNA: TGCGCCAGCAGACTGGACAGGAGTAACACTGAAGCTTTCTTT

D: .
V: TRBV29-1
J: TRBJ1-4
size: .
CDR3: CSVGGRLANEKLFF
DNA: TGCAGCGTGGGAGGGCGTTTGGCTAATGAAAAACTGTTTTTT

D: .
V: TRBV7-8
J: TRBJ1-1
size: once
CDR3: CASSLGHPMNTEAFF
DNA: TGTGCCAGCAGCTTAGGGCATCCAATGAACACTGAAGCTTTCTTT

D: TRBD1
V: TRBV19
J: TRBJ2-7
size: .
CDR3: CASSTRTGNNEQYF
DNA: TGTGCCAGTAGTACCCGGACAGGGAACAACGAGCAGTACTTC

D: .
V: TRBV5-1
J: TRBJ2-7
size: .
CDR3: CASSLAEGSYEQYF
DNA: TGCGCCAGCAGCTTGGCCGAGGGCTCCTACGAGCAGTACTTC

D: TRBD2
V: TRBV14
J: TRBJ2-6
size: .
CDR3: CASSQYGGGGSGANVLTF
DNA: TGTGCCAGCAGCCAATATGGCGGGGGGGGCTCTGGGGCCAACGTCCTGACTTTC

D: .
V: TRBV11-3
J: TRBJ1-5
size: .
CDR3: CASSPLKTGRSDQPQHF
DNA: TGTGCCAGCAGCCCCTTAAAAACAGGGCGGTCGGATCAGCCCCAGCATTTT

D: TRBD1
V: TRBV12-5
J: TRBJ1-4
size: .
CDR3: CASGWRQGKLFF
DNA: TGTGCTAGTGGTTGGCGACAGGGTAAACTGTTTTTT

D: TRBD2
V: TRBV29-1
J: TRBJ2-7
size: once
CDR3: CSVDVSSGGPSYEQYF
DNA: TGCAGCGTTGACGTCTCTAGCGGGGGGCCCTCCTACGAGCAGTACTTC

D: .
V: TRBV13
J: TRBJ2-5
size: .
CDR3: CASSFRDGLETQYF
DNA: TGTGCCAGCTCCTTCCGGGACGGGTTGGAGACCCAGTACTTC

D: TRBD1
V: TRBV18
J: TRBJ1-6
size: once
CDR3: CASSPNLDRGHSPLHF
DNA: TGTGCCAGCTCACCTAATCTGGACAGGGGGCACTCACCCCTCCACTTT

D: .
V: TRBV5-1
J: TRBJ1-1
size: .
CDR3: CASSGTTMNTEAFF
DNA: TGCGCCAGCAGCGGGACAACTATGAACACTGAAGCTTTCTTT

D: .
V: TRBV27
J: TRBJ1-2
size: .
CDR3: CASSLAVGGSTGYTF
DNA: TGTGCCAGCAGTTTAGCGGTGGGGGGATCGACTGGCTACACCTTC

D: TRBD1
V: TRBV12-5
J: TRBJ1-2
size: .
CDR3: CASGGRDRAYGYTF
DNA: TGTGCTAGTGGTGGACGGGACAGGGCGTATGGCTACACCTTC

D: .
V: TRBV9
J: TRBJ1-1
size: .
CDR3: CASSVGPNTEAFF
DNA: TGTGCCAGCAGCGTAGGCCCGAACACTGAAGCTTTCTTT

D: TRBD1
V: TRBV7-9
J: TRBJ1-5
size: .
CDR3: CASSTGQSYGNQPQHF
DNA: TGTGCCAGCAGCACGGGACAGTCCTATGGCAATCAGCCCCAGCATTTT

D: .
V: TRBV10-3
J: TRBJ1-1
size: .
CDR3: CAISVSPEANTEAFF
DNA: TGTGCCATCAGTGTCTCACCCGAGGCGAACACTGAAGCTTTCTTT

D: .
V: TRBV10-3
J: TRBJ1-1
size: .
CDR3: CAISTRGGKHTEAFF
DNA: TGTGCCATCAGTACCCGGGGGGGAAAACACACTGAAGCTTTCTTT

D: .
V: TRBV7-2
J: TRBJ2-7
size: .
CDR3: CASSFSGENYEQYF
DNA: TGTGCCAGCAGCTTTTCGGGAGAGAACTACGAGCAGTACTTC

D: TRBD1
V: TRBV27
J: TRBJ1-4
size: .
CDR3: CASSPTGRKATNEKLFF
DNA: TGTGCCAGCAGCCCGACAGGGCGGAAGGCAACTAATGAAAAACTGTTTTTT

D: .
V: TRBV7-9
J: TRBJ2-5
size: .
CDR3: CASSPQVGDQETQYF
DNA: TGTGCCAGCAGCCCTCAGGTCGGGGACCAAGAGACCCAGTACTTC

D: .
V: TRBV27
J: TRBJ1-2
size: .
CDR3: CASSYRENYGYTF
DNA: TGTGCCAGCAGTTACCGAGAAAACTATGGCTACACCTTC

D: .
V: TRBV5-1
J: TRBJ2-7
size: .
CDR3: CASSLGQPGPDEQYF
DNA: TGCGCCAGCAGCTTGGGACAGCCCGGGCCGGACGAGCAGTACTTC